Included here is one T cell receptor (beta chain) sequence, with context. Its matching antigen is unknown. PCR involved 60 Vbeta and 13 Jbeta primers. Clones were read by immunoSEQ multiplex PCR, and TCRdb kept only the in-frame ones, dropping some. The profile shows fewer than 200,000 clones, around 80% of them singletons. These data come from a study of cytomegalovirus exposure and HLA in healthy donors. Germline loops: CDR1 SEHNR, CDR2 FQNEAQ (reference sequence). The CDR3 sequence is 13 residues long. V shed 5 bases and J shed 4 bases, with 11 bases lying between them. Broader study findings: Overall, under 200 TCR beta chains were annotated as cytomegalovirus-associated. Specificity for CMV antigens was confirmed in vitro for three of the CMV-associated chains. Previous analysis showed most TCR beta V segments were productive about 87% or about 30% of the time. The majority of CMV-associated TCR beta chains were reported as apparently HLA-restricted in a later analysis.

Sequencing was done on a sample of PBMCs. The J gene is TRBJ1-1, the V gene TRBV7-9; no clear D gene. This sequence was found in a female donor in good health and CMV-seronegative. The CDR3 loop is CASSPRRSTEAFF. In nucleotides, the CDR3 is TGTGCCAGCAGCCCAAGGCGGAGCACTGAAGCTTTCTTT.